The 22 T cell receptor beta chains below all came from one sample that was sequenced in a study of cytomegalovirus exposure and HLA in healthy donors. PCR employed 60 Vbeta and 13 Jbeta primers. Using immunoSEQ multiplex PCR, the repertoire was profiled, and TCRdb retains in-frame clones only, with some absent. The sample records tens of thousands of clones, 75% being singletons. The specimen sequenced was PBMCs. Receptor source: a man between 60 and 75 years old in good health and CMV-seropositive.

J is TRBJ1-4 and V is TRBV6-1; possibly TRBD1 for D (6 bases). Per the germline V gene, CDR1 is MNHNS and CDR2 is SASEGT. Trimming shortened V by 2 bases and J by 5 bases, and 6 bases separated the two germline ends. The CDR3 is 13 residues long. The CDR3 nucleotides are TGTGCCAGCAGTGAAACAGGGAATGAAAAACTGTTTTTT. Protein: CASSETGNEKLFF.

This clone occurred a few times. V and J are TRBV5-6 and TRBJ1-2; 7 bases map to TRBD1. Germline V gene lookup returns CDR1 SGHDT and CDR2 YYEEEE. The V segment lost 4 bases and the J segment 2 bases; nucleotides outside the gene matches: 5. The CDR3 has 14 amino acids. The CDR3 bases are TGTGCCAGCAGCCTAGGGGGACAGAACTATGGCTACACCTTC. It yields the protein CASSLGGQNYGYTF.

This clone was seen only once. The V gene is TRBV14, the J gene TRBJ2-7; D remains ambiguous. Germline loops: CDR1 SGHDN, CDR2 FVKESK. V was cut by 3 bases and J by 1 base, with 7 bases left in between. CDR3 size: 13 residues. The chain's CDR3 is CASSQSPSYEQYF. The CDR3 coding sequence is TGTGCCAGCAGCCAGAGTCCGTCCTACGAGCAGTACTTC.

The CDR3 loop reads CASSSHLGTGPSEQYF. Here the CDR3 DNA reads TGTGCCAGCAGCTCACACCTCGGGACAGGGCCTAGCGAGCAGTACTTC. The chain employs TRBV7-6 and TRBJ2-7; 9 bases line up with TRBD1. Germline CDR1 SGHVS, CDR2 FNYEAQ. Germline trimming cut 4 bases from V and 6 bases from J; bases unmatched to any gene: 13. This CDR3 is 16 amino acids long.

J is TRBJ2-6 and V is TRBV21-1; TRBD1 reflects the table's D call only, with no check against the DNA. TRBV21-1 is listed as a pseudogene. The CDR3 is made up of 14 amino acids. This chain's CDR3 is CASTAGSGANVLTF. The CDR3 nucleotides are TGTGCCAGCACCGCAGGGTCTGGGGCCAACGTCCTGACTTTC.

This rearrangement joins TRBV20-1 to TRBJ2-7; D is ambiguous. This CDR3 has 11 residues. Looked up from germline, CDR1 is DFQATT and CDR2 is SNEGSKA (reference sequence). The germline V and J ends were trimmed by 1 base and 6 bases, with 7 bases remaining between them. Written as DNA, the CDR3 is TGCAGTGCTAGAGTTTTTAGCGAGCAGTACTTC. Encoded protein: CSARVFSEQYF.

This clone has only one observation. The J gene is TRBJ2-7, the V gene TRBV7-9; 9 nucleotides line up with TRBD1. After removal of 4 bases from V and 5 bases from J, the junction contained 6 bases not matched to a gene. The germline gives CDR1 SEHNR, CDR2 FQNEAQ (reference sequence). This CDR3 is built from 14 residues. DNA for the CDR3: TGTGCCAGCAGCTCCGGACAGGGGTCGGACGAGCAGTACTTC. Translating it yields CASSSGQGSDEQYF.

This chain connects TRBV10-2 to TRBJ2-2, with TRBD2 as a possible D gene (6 bases). Deletions cut 5 bases from V and 0 bases from J, with 13 bases between. From germline, CDR1 is WSHSY and CDR2 SAAADI. The CDR3 consists of 16 residues. CDR3 region: CASSPGLPTNTGELFF. Written as DNA, the CDR3 is TGCGCCAGCAGTCCCGGACTACCTACGAACACCGGGGAGCTGTTTTTT.

This chain joins TRBV5-1 and TRBJ2-3; 7 bases align to TRBD2. In germline, CDR1 is SGHRS, CDR2 YFSETQ. Unmatched junction bases numbered 9, after V lost 0 bases and J lost 2 bases. The CDR3 loop spans 17 amino acids. The CDR3 DNA sequence: TGCGCCAGCAGCTTGGAGCTAGCGGAGACCTACACAGATACGCAGTATTTT. Its protein product is CASSLELAETYTDTQYF. The full variable domain, in which reference TRBV5-1 and TRBJ2-3 provide the parts outside the CDR3, is KAGVTQTPRYLIKTRGQQVTLSCSPISGHRSVSWYQQTPGQGLQFLFEYFSETQRNKGNFPGRFSGRQFSNSRSEMNVSTLELGDSALYLCASSLELAETYTDTQYFGPGTRLTVL.

V and J are TRBV5-1 and TRBJ2-1; 11 nucleotides align to TRBD2. This CDR3 has 15 residues. Germline CDR1 and CDR2: SGHRS and YFSETQ. The ends lost 4 bases at V and 2 bases at J; junction bases unmatched: 2. The CDR3 region has the DNA TGCGCCAGCAGCCGTAGCGGGGGGGCCTACAATGAGCAGTTCTTC. It translates to CASSRSGGAYNEQFF.

This clone was recorded a few times. V gene TRBV6-5 combines with J gene TRBJ2-3; the match to TRBD2 covers 13 bases. Losses at the gene ends were 7 bases for V and 8 bases for J; bases not matched to a gene: 6. The CDR3 consists of 14 residues. From germline, CDR1 is MNHEY and CDR2 SVGAGI. The CDR3 sequence is CASTSGTSGITQYF. DNA of the CDR3: TGTGCCAGCACTTCCGGGACTAGCGGGATTACGCAGTATTTT.

V and J are TRBV2 and TRBJ1-2; 7 positions agree with TRBD1. CDR1 SNHLY and CDR2 FYNNEI come from the germline V gene. CDR3 length: 15 amino acids. V lost 5 bases to trimming and J lost 4 bases; unmatched junction nucleotides: 10. Here the CDR3 DNA reads TGTGCCAGCAGTCGGAAAGGAGGGGACAGCTATGGCTACACCTTC. It encodes CASSRKGGDSYGYTF.

The chain links TRBV29-1 to TRBJ2-1; 9 bases align to TRBD2. V lost 4 bases to trimming and J lost 8 bases; unmatched junction nucleotides: 9. Germline V gene data show CDR1 as SQVTM and CDR2 as ANQGSEA. CDR3 length: 14 amino acids. The CDR3 sequence is CSVVPSGIFDEQFF. CDR3 bases: TGCAGCGTTGTACCTAGCGGGATATTTGATGAGCAGTTCTTC.

The chain uses TRBV6-6 and TRBJ2-3; D unclear. The CDR3 has 15 residues. Germline CDR1 and CDR2: MNHNY and SVGAGI (reference sequence). Trimming took off 1 base at V and 4 bases at J, with 12 bases between the two ends. CDR3 loop: CASSYFGFGADTQYF. The CDR3 DNA reads TGTGCCAGCAGTTACTTCGGGTTCGGCGCAGATACGCAGTATTTT.

J is TRBJ2-3 and V is TRBV10-3, with 10 bases matching TRBD2. The CDR3 runs to 15 residues. Per the germline V gene, CDR1 is ENHRY and CDR2 is SYGVKD. V shed 3 bases, J shed 4 bases, and the junction held 4 bases outside the gene matches. The CDR3 region has the DNA TGTGCCATCAGTGACTCACTAGCGGGACCAGATACGCAGTATTTT. Protein sequence: CAISDSLAGPDTQYF.

The rearrangement uses TRBV27 and TRBJ2-5; perhaps TRBD2 as D (6 bases). Gene TRBJ2-7 matches the end of the DNA better, so the J call may be wrong. The germline V gene has CDR1 MNHEY and CDR2 SMNVEV (reference sequence). The CDR3 length is 12 residues. The CDR3: CASRRGLHEQYF. In DNA, the CDR3 is TGTGCCAGCAGAAGGGGACTGCACGAGCAGTACTTC.

The J gene is TRBJ2-3, the V gene TRBV6-1; 9 bases fit TRBD2. J was trimmed by 0 bases and V by 0 bases; bases with no gene match: 7. Per germline, CDR1 MNHNS and CDR2 SASEGT. This CDR3 spans 18 amino acids. Here the CDR3 reads CASSEAGGLAASTDTQYF. CDR3 in DNA: TGTGCCAGCAGTGAAGCGGGGGGACTAGCTGCTAGCACAGATACGCAGTATTTT.

The CDR3 region has the DNA TGTGCCAGCAGCTCCAACCATAACAGGGGATGGGCTTTCTTT. This codes for CASSSNHNRGWAFF. The chain carries TRBV11-2 and TRBJ1-1; 7 bases fit TRBD1. V was clipped by 4 bases and J by 11 bases; unmatched bases: 13. Germline V gives CDR1 SGHAT, CDR2 FQNNGV. The CDR3 has 14 amino acids.

Only a few counts were recorded for this clone. The chain employs TRBV4-1 and TRBJ2-7, with D perhaps matching TRBD1 (6 bases). The CDR3 runs 14 residues. CDR1 MGHRA and CDR2 YSYEKL come from the germline V gene. Between the trimmed V and J ends, which lost 1 base and 4 bases, there was a span of 11 bases. This CDR3 reads CASSQAGQGYEQYF. The CDR3 region has the DNA TGCGCCAGCAGCCAAGCAGGTCAGGGGTACGAGCAGTACTTC.

V and J are TRBV15 and TRBJ2-7; TRBD2 matches 11 bases. J gave up 6 bases and V 3 bases, and 10 bases lay outside the gene matches. Germline V gene data show CDR1 as LNHNV and CDR2 as YYDKDF (reference sequence). There are 16 residues in the CDR3. Here the CDR3 reads CATSRVAGGPMSEQYF. The CDR3 DNA reads TGTGCCACCAGCAGGGTAGCGGGGGGGCCGATGAGCGAGCAGTACTTC.

The chain is built from TRBV6-5 and TRBJ1-1; 11 bases line up with TRBD1. Germline V lookup: CDR1 MNHEY, CDR2 SVGAGI. V was clipped by 0 bases and J by 3 bases; unmatched bases: 0. The CDR3 has 15 residues. The CDR3 region has the DNA TGTGCCAGCAGTTACTCGGGACAGGGGGACACTGAAGCTTTCTTT. As protein: CASSYSGQGDTEAFF.

This clone was recorded only once. The rearrangement links TRBV5-1 to TRBJ2-7, with TRBD2 identical over 13 bases. V was clipped by 3 bases and J by 2 bases; unmatched bases: 5. The germline V gene encodes CDR1 SGHRS and CDR2 YFSETQ. The CDR3 spans 16 residues. The CDR3 loop is CASSSGLAGDTYEQYF. The CDR3 nucleotides read TGCGCCAGCAGCTCCGGACTAGCGGGAGATACCTACGAGCAGTACTTC.